This T cell receptor (beta chain) was recorded in a study of cytotoxic CD8 clonotypes in ibrutinib-treated CLL. Study as a whole: Mean productive templates were around 240,000; mean productive rearrangements were around 93,000.

Remarks on this clone: Its antigen is still unknown.

The germline gives CDR1 MDHEN, CDR2 SYDVKM. With 2 bases clipped from V and 7 bases from J, the junction kept 4 bases outside the gene matches. The CDR3 consists of 13 residues. The protocol was immunoSEQ multiplex PCR, while the TCRdb copy is restricted to in-frame clones and leaves out a portion. The top ten hold 15% of the sample, which has about 250,000 clones, less than 75% seen once. PBMCs that had been cryopreserved were the source of approximately 2 micrograms of genomic DNA for TCR beta libraries. The study's findings and limits: Clonality rose at ibrutinib response and fell back toward baseline at progression.

This clonotype originated in a human donor with chronic lymphocytic leukemia. This material consisted of PBMCs, taken after 24 months of ibrutinib treatment. The V call is TRBV28, the J call TRBJ2-7; 8 bases are shared with TRBD2. Here the CDR3 DNA reads TGTGCCAGCAGTTTAGCGGGAGGCCTTGAGCAGTACTTC. This gives the protein CASSLAGGLEQYF.